This passage covers 17 T cell receptor beta chains from one sample sequenced in a study of PD-L1 blockade in urothelial cancer. Noted time point: peripheral blood 6 weeks after treatment start. The repertoire was sequenced with immunoSEQ multiplex PCR; TCRdb's copy has only in-frame clones and lacks some. The sample contains about 120,000 clones, 75% to 90% of which appear only once. This specimen consisted of PBMCs, obtained around atezolizumab (anti-PD-L1) treatment. The receptor source for this set is a man in his sixties with urothelial cancer.

This clone was seen just once. The gene calls are TRBV7-3 and TRBJ2-2; 12 positions agree with TRBD2. The CDR3 contains 16 residues. Germline V lookup: CDR1 SGHTA, CDR2 FQGTGA. Trimming removed 6 bases from V and 6 bases from J; junction bases left unmatched: 8. DNA of the CDR3: TGTGCCAGCAGTTCTCTAGCGGGGGGGATTGCCGGGGAGCTGTTTTTT. This encodes CASSSLAGGIAGELFF.

The chain recombines TRBV9 with TRBJ1-2; D unclear. CDR1 SGDLS and CDR2 YYNGEE come from the germline V gene. The CDR3 totals 12 residues. The germline V and J ends were trimmed by 4 bases and 7 bases, with 11 bases remaining between them. The CDR3 DNA follows: TGTGCCAGCAGCAGCGTCACGCGTGGCTACACCTTC. This translates into CASSSVTRGYTF. The complete variable domain, with remaining parts taken from reference TRBV9 and TRBJ1-2, reads DSGVTQTPKHLITATGQRVTLRCSPRSGDLSVYWYQQSLDQGLQFLIQYYNGEERAKGNILERFSAQQFPDLHSELNLSSLELGDSALYFCASSSVTRGYTFGSGTRLTVV.

The V and J genes are TRBV28 and TRBJ2-2; TRBD2 matches 9 bases. CDR3 length: 15 amino acids. Germline V gives CDR1 MDHEN, CDR2 SYDVKM. V was pared by 6 bases and J by 6 bases, with 8 bases of the junction left unmatched. CDR3 nucleotide sequence: TGTGCCAGCAGAGGAGCGGGAGGTGTGCCCGGGGAGCTGTTTTTT. As protein: CASRGAGGVPGELFF.

The rearrangement links TRBV27 to TRBJ2-1; 11 bases map to TRBD2. The CDR3 is 16 amino acids. The V gene's germline CDR1 is MNHEY and CDR2 SMNVEV (reference sequence). Unmatched junction bases numbered 1, after V lost 0 bases and J lost 3 bases. The CDR3 DNA reads as TGTGCCAGCAGTTTATCCCTAGCGGGGGGCTACAATGAGCAGTTCTTC. Translation: CASSLSLAGGYNEQFF.

The chain links TRBV10-3 to TRBJ2-7, with a weak D call TRBD1 (5 bases). Germline assignment: CDR1 ENHRY and CDR2 SYGVKD. The CDR3 has 13 amino acids. This CDR3 is CATNLVVGAEQYF. Here the CDR3 DNA reads TGTGCGACCAACCTGGTGGTAGGGGCCGAGCAGTACTTC.

V usage is TRBV5-1 and J usage is TRBJ2-1; 11 bases agree with TRBD2. Germline V gene lookup returns CDR1 SGHRS and CDR2 YFSETQ. The junction had 4 bases not matched to a gene; V was cut back by 4 bases and J by 4 bases. CDR3 length: 15 amino acids. The CDR3 DNA follows: TGCGCCAGCAGCGAACTAGCGGGGGATTACAATGAGCAGTTCTTC. It translates to CASSELAGDYNEQFF.

This chain links TRBV5-1 with TRBJ2-5, with D unresolved. The germline V gene encodes CDR1 SGHRS and CDR2 YFSETQ. Deletions cut 4 bases from V and 2 bases from J, with 12 bases between. This CDR3 is built from 14 residues. The CDR3 DNA follows: TGCGCCAGCAGCGGTGGCGGAGCGCAAGAGACCCAGTACTTC. As protein: CASSGGGAQETQYF.

The V call is TRBV7-7, the J call TRBJ2-1; no reliable D call. The CDR3 totals 13 residues. Germline lookup yields CDR1 SSHAT and CDR2 FNYEAQ (reference sequence). Trimming left V 1 base short and J 7 bases short, with 8 bases between. The DNA of the CDR3 is TGTGCCAGCAGCTTAGGGTCCGGGAATGAGCAGTTCTTC. It yields the protein CASSLGSGNEQFF.

The chain is built from TRBV28 and TRBJ2-7, with D possibly TRBD1 on 6 matching bases. The germline V and J ends were trimmed by 5 bases and 2 bases, with 10 bases remaining between them. The CDR3 consists of 13 residues. Germline V CDR1 and CDR2: MDHEN, SYDVKM. CDR3 protein: CASSDGGPYEQYF. The CDR3 DNA follows: TGTGCCAGCAGTGATGGGGGCCCCTACGAGCAGTACTTC.

The chain carries TRBV10-3 and TRBJ2-7, with D possibly being TRBD1 (6 bases). V was cut by 10 bases and J by 0 bases, with 16 bases left in between. CDR3 length: 14 amino acids. CDR1 is ENHRY and CDR2 is SYGVKD in the germline V gene. The CDR3: CATQGIFSSYEQYF. In DNA, the CDR3 is TGTGCCACTCAGGGGATTTTTAGCTCCTACGAGCAGTACTTC.

The chain carries TRBV7-3 and TRBJ2-3; a possible D gene is TRBD2 (5 bases). Germline V gives CDR1 SGHTA, CDR2 FQGTGA. The CDR3 extends over 14 amino acids. V was cut by 1 base and J by 4 bases, with 9 bases left in between. DNA for the CDR3: TGTGCCAGCAGCTTAATACGGGAACCAGATACGCAGTATTTT. Its protein is CASSLIREPDTQYF.

The CDR3 bases are TGTGCCAGCAGCTTAGGGAGAGGGGAGGCCACCGGGGAGCTGTTTTTT. It codes for CASSLGRGEATGELFF. This chain links TRBV7-2 with TRBJ2-2; possible D gene TRBD2, 6 bases. CDR1 SGHTA and CDR2 FQGNSA come from the germline V gene. Trimming pared 1 base from V and 4 bases from J, leaving 13 bases between. The CDR3 has 16 amino acids.

This chain links TRBV7-3 with TRBJ2-5, with 12 bases lining up with TRBD2. CDR1 is SGHTA and CDR2 is FQGTGA in the germline V gene. J was trimmed by 1 base and V by 5 bases; bases with no gene match: 5. The CDR3 loop spans 16 amino acids. The CDR3 DNA sequence: TGTGCCAGCAGCCCCGGGACTAGCGGGCGCCAAGAGACCCAGTACTTC. It translates to CASSPGTSGRQETQYF.

This rearrangement joins TRBV20-1 to TRBJ1-2; no clear D. The CDR3 length is 11 residues. The germline V gene has CDR1 DFQATT and CDR2 SNEGSKA (reference sequence). Deletions cut 5 bases from V and 0 bases from J, with 4 bases between. CDR3 loop: CSAPANYGYTF. The CDR3 region has the DNA TGCAGTGCTCCAGCTAACTATGGCTACACCTTC.

The chain combines TRBV18 with TRBJ1-1, with 7 bases that match TRBD1. The length of the CDR3 is 13 residues. The germline V gene has CDR1 KGHSH and CDR2 LQKENI. V was clipped by 10 bases and J by 1 base; unmatched bases: 6. As DNA, the CDR3 is TGTGCCACTTCCGACAGGGCGAACACTGAAGCTTTCTTT. This sequence encodes CATSDRANTEAFF.

The V and J genes are TRBV5-1 and TRBJ2-7; D is perhaps TRBD2 (5 bases). This CDR3 has 14 amino acids. The V and J ends lost 4 bases and 2 bases respectively, with 13 bases between them. Germline-derived CDR1 and CDR2 are SGHRS and YFSETQ. CDR3 in amino acids: CASSKDSGTYEQYF. The DNA of the CDR3 is TGCGCCAGCAGCAAGGACTCGGGGACCTACGAGCAGTACTTC.

The chain links TRBV7-2 to TRBJ1-5; TRBD1 might be the D (6 bases). Germline loops: CDR1 SGHTA, CDR2 FQGNSA. V was trimmed by 4 bases and J by 6 bases, leaving 22 bases between them. The length of the CDR3 is 17 residues. Here the CDR3 reads CASSSSAPPRGGQPQHF. CDR3 nucleotides: TGTGCCAGCAGCTCCTCAGCACCTCCGAGGGGGGGTCAGCCCCAGCATTTT.